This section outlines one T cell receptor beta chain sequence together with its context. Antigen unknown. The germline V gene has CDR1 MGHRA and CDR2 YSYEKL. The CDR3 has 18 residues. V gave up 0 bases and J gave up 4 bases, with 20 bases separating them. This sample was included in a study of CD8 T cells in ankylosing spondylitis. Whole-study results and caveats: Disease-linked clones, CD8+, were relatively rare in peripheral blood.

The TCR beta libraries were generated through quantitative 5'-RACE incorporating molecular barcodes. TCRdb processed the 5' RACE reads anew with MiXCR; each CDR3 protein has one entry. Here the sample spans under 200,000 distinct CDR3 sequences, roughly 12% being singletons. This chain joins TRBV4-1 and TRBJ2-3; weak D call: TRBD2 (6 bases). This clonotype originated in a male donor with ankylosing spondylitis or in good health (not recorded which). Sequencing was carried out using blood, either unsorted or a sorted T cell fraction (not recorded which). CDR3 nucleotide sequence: TGCGCCAGCAGCCAAGATCATCTAGACGGTAGCGGTGCAGATACGCAGTATTTT. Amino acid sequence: CASSQDHLDGSGADTQYF.